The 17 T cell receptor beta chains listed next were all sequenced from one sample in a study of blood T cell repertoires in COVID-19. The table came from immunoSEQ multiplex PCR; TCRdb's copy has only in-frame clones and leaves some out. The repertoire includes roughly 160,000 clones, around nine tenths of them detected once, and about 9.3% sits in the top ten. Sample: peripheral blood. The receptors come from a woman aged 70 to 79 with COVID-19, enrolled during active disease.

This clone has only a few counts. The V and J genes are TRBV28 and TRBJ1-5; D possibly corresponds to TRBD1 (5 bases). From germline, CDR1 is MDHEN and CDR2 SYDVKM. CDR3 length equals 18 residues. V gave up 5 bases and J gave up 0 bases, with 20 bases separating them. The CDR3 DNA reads TGTGCCAGCAGTCCACCGACGACAGTTCTCTATAGCAATCAGCCCCAGCATTTT. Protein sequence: CASSPPTTVLYSNQPQHF.

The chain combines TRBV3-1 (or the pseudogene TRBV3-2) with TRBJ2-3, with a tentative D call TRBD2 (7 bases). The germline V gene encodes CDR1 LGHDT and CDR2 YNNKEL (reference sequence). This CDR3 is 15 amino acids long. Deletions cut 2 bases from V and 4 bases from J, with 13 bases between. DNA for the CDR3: TGTGCCAGCAGCCAAAGGGGGGGCCCATCAGATACGCAGTATTTT. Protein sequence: CASSQRGGPSDTQYF.

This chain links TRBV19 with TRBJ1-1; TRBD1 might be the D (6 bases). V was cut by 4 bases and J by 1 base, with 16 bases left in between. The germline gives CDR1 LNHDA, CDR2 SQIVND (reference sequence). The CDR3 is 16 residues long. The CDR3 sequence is CASSNITGRENTEAFF. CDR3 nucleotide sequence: TGTGCCAGTAGTAATATTACAGGGAGGGAGAACACTGAAGCTTTCTTT.

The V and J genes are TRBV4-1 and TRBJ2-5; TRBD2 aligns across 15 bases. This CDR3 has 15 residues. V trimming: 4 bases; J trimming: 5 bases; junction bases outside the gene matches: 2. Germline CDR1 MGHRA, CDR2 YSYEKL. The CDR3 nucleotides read TGCGCCAGCAGCCTCGGACTAGCGGGAGGGGAGACCCAGTACTTC. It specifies CASSLGLAGGETQYF.

CDR3 amino acids: CASRSDGTGSFEQYF. CDR3 DNA: TGTGCCAGCAGATCAGACGGGACAGGGTCGTTCGAGCAGTACTTC. The gene calls are TRBV28 and TRBJ2-7; 9 nucleotides line up with TRBD1. CDR1 and CDR2 from the germline V gene are MDHEN and SYDVKM. There are 15 residues in the CDR3. The ends lost 6 bases at V and 6 bases at J; junction bases unmatched: 12.

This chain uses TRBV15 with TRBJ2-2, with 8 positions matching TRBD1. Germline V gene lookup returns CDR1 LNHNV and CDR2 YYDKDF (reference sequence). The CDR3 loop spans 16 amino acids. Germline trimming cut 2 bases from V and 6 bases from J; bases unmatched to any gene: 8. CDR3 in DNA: TGTGCCACCAGCAGACGAGGACAGGGTCTAGCCGGGGAGCTGTTTTTT. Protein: CATSRRGQGLAGELFF.

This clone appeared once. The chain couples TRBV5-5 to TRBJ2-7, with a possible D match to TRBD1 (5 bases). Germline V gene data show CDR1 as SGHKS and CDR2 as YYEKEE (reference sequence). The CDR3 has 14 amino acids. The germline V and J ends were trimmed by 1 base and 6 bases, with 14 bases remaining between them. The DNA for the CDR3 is TGTGCCAGCAGCTTGTTATCAGGGATAAGCGAGCAGTACTTC. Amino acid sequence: CASSLLSGISEQYF.

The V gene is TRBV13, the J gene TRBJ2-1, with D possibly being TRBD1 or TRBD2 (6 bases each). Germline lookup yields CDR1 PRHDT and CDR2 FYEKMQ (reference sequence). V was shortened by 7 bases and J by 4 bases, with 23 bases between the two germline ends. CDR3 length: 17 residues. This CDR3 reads CASISGAGGENYNEQFF. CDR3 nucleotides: TGTGCCAGCATCTCAGGGGCCGGCGGGGAAAATTACAATGAGCAGTTCTTC.

The CDR3 DNA reads TGTGCCAGCTCACCGGGACTAGCGGGGGCCCGCTCCTACAATGAGCAGTTCTTC. As protein: CASSPGLAGARSYNEQFF. V is TRBV18 and J is TRBJ2-1; 14 bases fit TRBD2. Trimming cost V 3 bases and J 0 bases; bases outside gene matches: 4. Germline CDR1 is KGHSH and CDR2 is LQKENI. CDR3 length equals 18 residues.

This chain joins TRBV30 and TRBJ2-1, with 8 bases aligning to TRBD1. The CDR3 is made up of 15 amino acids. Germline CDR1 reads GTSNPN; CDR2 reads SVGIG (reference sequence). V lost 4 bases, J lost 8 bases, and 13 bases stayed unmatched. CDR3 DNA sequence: TGTGCCTGGACCATCGGACAGGGACCTCTCGATGAGCAGTTCTTC. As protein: CAWTIGQGPLDEQFF.

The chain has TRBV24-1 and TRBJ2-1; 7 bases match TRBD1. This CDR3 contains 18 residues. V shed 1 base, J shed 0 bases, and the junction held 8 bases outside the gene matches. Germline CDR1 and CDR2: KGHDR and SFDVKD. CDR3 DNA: TGTGCCACCAGTGATTTCTCGCAGGGGGACAGCTCCTACAATGAGCAGTTCTTC. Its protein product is CATSDFSQGDSSYNEQFF.

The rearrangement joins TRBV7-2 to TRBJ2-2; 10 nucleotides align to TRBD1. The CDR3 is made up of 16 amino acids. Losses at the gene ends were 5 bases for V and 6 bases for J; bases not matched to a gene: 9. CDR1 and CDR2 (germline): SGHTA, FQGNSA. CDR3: CASSQRQGAGAGELFF. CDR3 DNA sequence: TGTGCCAGCAGCCAAAGACAGGGGGCTGGGGCCGGGGAGCTGTTTTTT.

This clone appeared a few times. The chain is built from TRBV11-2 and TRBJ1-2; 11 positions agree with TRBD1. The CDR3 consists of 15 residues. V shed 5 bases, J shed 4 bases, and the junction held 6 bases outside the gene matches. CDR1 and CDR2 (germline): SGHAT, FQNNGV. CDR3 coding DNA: TGTGCCAGCAGCCAGGGGACAGGGGGGATCTATGGCTACACCTTC. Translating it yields CASSQGTGGIYGYTF.

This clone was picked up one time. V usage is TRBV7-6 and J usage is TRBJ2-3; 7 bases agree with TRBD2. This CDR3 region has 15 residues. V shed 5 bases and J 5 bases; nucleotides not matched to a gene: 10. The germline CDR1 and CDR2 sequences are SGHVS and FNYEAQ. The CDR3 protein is CASSPRVAGRDTQYF. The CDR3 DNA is TGTGCCAGCAGCCCCCGGGTAGCGGGCCGAGATACGCAGTATTTT.

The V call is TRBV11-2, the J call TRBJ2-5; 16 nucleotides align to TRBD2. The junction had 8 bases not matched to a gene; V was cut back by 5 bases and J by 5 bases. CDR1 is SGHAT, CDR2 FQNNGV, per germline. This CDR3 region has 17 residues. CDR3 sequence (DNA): TGTGCCAGCAGCCCGGGGACTAGCGGGGGGGCTGGGGAGACCCAGTACTTC. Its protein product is CASSPGTSGGAGETQYF.

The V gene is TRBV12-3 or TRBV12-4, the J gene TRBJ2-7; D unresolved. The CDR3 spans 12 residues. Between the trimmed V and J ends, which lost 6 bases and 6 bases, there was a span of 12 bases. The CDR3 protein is CASRRPGFEQYF. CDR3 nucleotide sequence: TGTGCCAGCAGGAGGCCCGGGTTCGAGCAGTACTTC.

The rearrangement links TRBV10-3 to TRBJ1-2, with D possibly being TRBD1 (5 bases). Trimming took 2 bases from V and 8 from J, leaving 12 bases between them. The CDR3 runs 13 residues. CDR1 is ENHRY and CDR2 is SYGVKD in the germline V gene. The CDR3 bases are TGTGCCATCAGTGAGGGCCAGGGAAGCGGCTACACCTTC. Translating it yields CAISEGQGSGYTF.